The 27 T cell receptor beta chains listed next were all sequenced from one sample in a study of cytomegalovirus exposure and HLA in healthy donors. Vbeta (60) and Jbeta (13) primers were used in the PCR. The table came from immunoSEQ multiplex PCR; TCRdb's copy has only in-frame clones and leaves some out. The data show about 170,000 clones, about 85% seen once. The material sequenced was PBMCs. The receptors derive from a young man in good health and CMV-seropositive.

V gene TRBV6-5 combines with J gene TRBJ1-6; possibly TRBD1 for D (5 bases). There are 14 residues in the CDR3. From germline, CDR1 is MNHEY and CDR2 SVGAGI. V lost 2 bases, J lost 7 bases, and 9 bases lay in between. CDR3 sequence: CASSYQRGNSPLHF. The CDR3 bases are TGTGCCAGCAGTTACCAAAGGGGAAATTCACCCCTCCACTTT.

This clone came up once. This CDR3 reads CASSRTGTQPQHF. CDR3 nucleotides: TGTGCCAGTAGCCGGACAGGGACTCAGCCCCAGCATTTT. This chain links TRBV19 with TRBJ1-5; 8 positions match TRBD1. The trim removed 6 bases at V and 6 bases at J, leaving 4 bases unmatched. Looked up from germline, CDR1 is LNHDA and CDR2 is SQIVND (reference sequence). The CDR3 runs 13 residues.

V is TRBV7-6 and J is TRBJ2-2; tentatively, D is TRBD1 (6 bases). V shed 4 bases and J shed 5 bases, with 11 bases lying between them. CDR3 size: 14 residues. From germline, CDR1 is SGHVS and CDR2 FNYEAQ. Written as DNA, the CDR3 is TGTGCCAGCAGCTCCCAACAGGGAACCGGGGAGCTGTTTTTT. Protein product: CASSSQQGTGELFF.

The CDR3 coding sequence is TGTGCCAGCAGCTTTCAGGGGAGCAAAAACATTCAGTACTTC. Protein sequence: CASSFQGSKNIQYF. J is TRBJ2-4 and V is TRBV5-6, with a tentative D call TRBD1 (6 bases). The V gene lost 2 bases and the J gene lost 3 bases, with 9 bases spanning the gap. This CDR3 spans 14 amino acids. Germline values: CDR1 SGHDT, CDR2 YYEEEE. Full variable domain (rest looked up from reference TRBV5-6 and TRBJ2-4): DAGVTQSPTHLIKTRGQQVTLRCSPKSGHDTVSWYQQALGQGPQFIFQYYEEEERQRGNFPDRFSGHQFPNYSSELNVNALLLGDSALYLCASSFQGSKNIQYFGAGTRLSVL.

The genes are TRBV18 and TRBJ2-7; D is unresolved. CDR1 is KGHSH, CDR2 LQKENI, per germline. The CDR3 length is 12 residues. Trimming left V 3 bases short and J 5 bases short, with 8 bases between. The CDR3 here is CASSPLGHEQYF. DNA for the CDR3: TGTGCCAGCTCACCCTTGGGCCACGAGCAGTACTTC.

The rearrangement uses TRBV5-1 and TRBJ1-2; a weak D match, TRBD1 (5 bases). Germline values: CDR1 SGHRS, CDR2 YFSETQ. The V end was cut by 5 bases, the J end by 4 bases, with 9 bases between. This CDR3 comprises 12 residues. The CDR3 sequence: CASSYDSYGYTF. CDR3 nucleotides: TGCGCCAGCAGTTATGACAGCTATGGCTACACCTTC.

V usage is TRBV7-2 and J usage is TRBJ2-7, with a weak D call TRBD2 (5 bases). The CDR3 is 15 amino acids. Germline-derived CDR1 and CDR2 are SGHTA and FQGNSA. V was cut by 1 base and J by 2 bases, with 12 bases left in between. In DNA form, the CDR3 reads TGTGCCAGCAGCTTAGGATATAGCGATCCCTACGAGCAGTACTTC. Translating it yields CASSLGYSDPYEQYF.

The chain couples TRBV15 to TRBJ2-5; D tentatively reads TRBD1 or TRBD2 (5 bases each). The J call may be incorrect, as the DNA end agrees better with TRBJ2-7. The CDR3 runs to 14 residues. Germline V CDR1 and CDR2: LNHNV, YYDKDF (reference sequence). The CDR3 loop reads CATSSGTLDYEQYF. The CDR3 DNA follows: TGTGCCACCTCATCCGGGACGCTGGACTACGAGCAGTACTTC.

The chain is built from TRBV19 and TRBJ1-5, with D uncertain. Trimming removed 1 base from V and 0 bases from J, with 10 bases in between. This CDR3 region has 16 residues. Germline loops: CDR1 LNHDA, CDR2 SQIVND (reference sequence). Written as DNA, the CDR3 is TGTGCCAGTAGTATAGGTAGAGGGTATAGCAATCAGCCCCAGCATTTT. Translation: CASSIGRGYSNQPQHF.

This rearrangement joins TRBV7-9 to TRBJ1-2; no definite D call. The germline CDR1 and CDR2 sequences are SEHNR and FQNEAQ (reference sequence). The V and J ends lost 4 bases and 3 bases respectively, with 15 bases between them. The length of the CDR3 is 15 residues. The CDR3, as DNA: TGTGCCAGCAGCTCCACCCAGACACATTACTATGGCTACACCTTC. Protein sequence: CASSSTQTHYYGYTF.

Concerning this clone itself: One end of the junction does not line up with germline, which may come from a read error. The chain recombines TRBV7-9 with TRBJ2-6, with D possibly TRBD1 on 6 matching bases. This CDR3 has 15 residues. Germline V lookup: CDR1 SEHNR, CDR2 FQNEAQ (reference sequence). DNA for the CDR3: TGTGCCAGCAGCGCACAGGGCTCTGGGGCCAACGGCCTGACTTTC. Amino acid sequence: CASSAQGSGANGLTF.

The chain recombines TRBV11-2 with TRBJ2-3; TRBD2 agrees at 8 bases. The V and J ends lost 0 bases and 5 bases, in that order; junction bases with no gene match: 7. Germline loops: CDR1 SGHAT, CDR2 FQNNGV. CDR3 length: 16 amino acids. The CDR3 protein is CASSLEPGGPRDTQYF. The CDR3 coding sequence is TGTGCCAGCAGCTTAGAGCCGGGGGGGCCGAGAGATACGCAGTATTTT.

This chain uses TRBV6-5 with TRBJ2-7; the D is unclear. The germline gives CDR1 MNHEY, CDR2 SVGAGI. The CDR3 sequence is 13 residues long. The V end was cut by 4 bases, the J end by 4 bases, with 11 bases between. DNA of the CDR3: TGTGCCAGCAGTTTCGCACCGGGTTACGAGCAGTACTTC. It encodes CASSFAPGYEQYF.

The rearrangement uses TRBV7-6 and TRBJ1-5; D might be TRBD1 (5 bases). In germline, CDR1 is SGHVS, CDR2 FNYEAQ. CDR3 size: 15 residues. V was cut by 4 bases and J by 0 bases, with 10 bases left in between. The CDR3 sequence: CASSYGGGSNQPQHF. In nucleotides, the CDR3 is TGTGCCAGCAGCTACGGGGGGGGTAGCAATCAGCCCCAGCATTTT. The entire variable domain, with the rest obtained from reference TRBV7-6 and TRBJ1-5, is as follows: GAGVSQSPRYKVTKRGQDVALRCDPISGHVSLYWYRQALGQGPEFLTYFNYEAQQDKSGLPNDRFSAERPEGSISTLTIQRTEQRDSAMYRCASSYGGGSNQPQHFGDGTRLSIL.

The V and J genes are TRBV5-6 and TRBJ1-2, with D possibly matching TRBD1 (5 bases). The CDR3 loop spans 16 amino acids. V was clipped by 3 bases and J by 6 bases, with 21 bases between them. Germline V gives CDR1 SGHDT, CDR2 YYEEEE. The DNA of the CDR3 is TGTGCCAGCAGCTCAGCAGGTGGCGTGGGGGGGGATGGCTACACCTTC. Its translation: CASSSAGGVGGDGYTF.

The chain combines TRBV6-5 with TRBJ2-7, with a possible D match to TRBD1 (7 bases). CDR1 MNHEY and CDR2 SVGAGI come from the germline V gene. The V end lost 5 bases, the J end lost 7 bases, and 21 bases lay between the germline ends. The CDR3 has 15 residues. The CDR3 sequence is CASSLVGQGGGEQYF. CDR3 DNA sequence: TGTGCCAGCAGTCTCGTCGGGCAGGGGGGAGGAGAGCAGTACTTC.

The chain joins TRBV4-2 to TRBJ2-1, with 9 bases that match TRBD2. CDR3 length: 15 amino acids. The V segment lost 2 bases and the J segment 4 bases; nucleotides outside the gene matches: 3. Per the germline V gene, CDR1 is LGHNA and CDR2 is YNFKEQ. In nucleotides, the CDR3 is TGTGCCAGCAGCCAACTAGCGGGGTCATACAATGAGCAGTTCTTC. It is translated as CASSQLAGSYNEQFF.

The chain combines TRBV4-3 with TRBJ2-2, with TRBD2 matching 13 bases. This CDR3 region has 17 residues. Trimming cost V 6 bases and J 7 bases; bases outside gene matches: 11. From germline, CDR1 is LGHNA and CDR2 YSLEER. Written as DNA, the CDR3 is TGCGCCAGCAGTTATACTAGCGGGGGGGCTTATGGCGGGGAGCTGTTTTTT. Translating gives CASSYTSGGAYGGELFF.

V gene TRBV7-8 combines with J gene TRBJ1-4; no firm D call. V was cut by 2 bases and J by 5 bases, with 9 bases left in between. The CDR3 runs 14 residues. The germline V gene has CDR1 SGHVS and CDR2 FQNEAQ. CDR3 DNA sequence: TGTGCCAGCAGCTTACAGGTGATAAATGAAAAACTGTTTTTT. It yields the protein CASSLQVINEKLFF.

This clone has only one observation. The J gene is TRBJ1-2, the V gene TRBV5-1; 7 bases match TRBD1. CDR1 SGHRS and CDR2 YFSETQ come from the germline V gene. V was clipped by 0 bases and J by 4 bases; unmatched bases: 3. The CDR3 totals 14 residues. CDR3 sequence reads: CASSLAGQTYGYTF. In nucleotides, the CDR3 is TGCGCCAGCAGCTTGGCGGGACAGACCTATGGCTACACCTTC.

The J gene is TRBJ1-2, the V gene TRBV7-2; 9 bases are a match to TRBD1. This CDR3 contains 15 residues. V trimming: 5 bases; J trimming: 4 bases; junction bases outside the gene matches: 8. CDR1 and CDR2 (germline): SGHTA, FQGNSA. CDR3 region: CASSQQGAITYGYTF. The CDR3 DNA follows: TGTGCCAGCAGCCAACAGGGGGCGATTACCTATGGCTACACCTTC.

This clone was observed a single time. The V call is TRBV14, the J call TRBJ1-1, with 9 bases fitting TRBD1. CDR1 and CDR2 from the germline V gene are SGHDN and FVKESK. The CDR3 loop spans 16 amino acids. V gave up 1 base and J gave up 9 bases; unmatched junction bases: 12. CDR3 DNA sequence: TGTGCCAGCAGCCAAGGGGTGGGACAGGGAGAGCCTCAAGCTTTCTTT. Amino acids: CASSQGVGQGEPQAFF.

The CDR3: CASSLAKPIYSGNTIYF. Written as DNA, the CDR3 is TGTGCCAGCAGCCTTGCTAAACCGATCTACTCTGGAAACACCATATATTTT. J is TRBJ1-3 and V is TRBV7-9, with D hard to call. CDR1 and CDR2 (germline): SEHNR, FQNEAQ (reference sequence). Trimming left V 5 bases short and J 0 bases short, with 17 bases between. CDR3 size: 17 residues.

This chain connects TRBV5-6 to TRBJ2-1, with a tentative D call TRBD1 (6 bases). The V gene lost 4 bases and the J gene lost 6 bases, with 14 bases spanning the gap. Germline values: CDR1 SGHDT, CDR2 YYEEEE. The CDR3 has 14 amino acids. This CDR3 reads CASSPTSGANEQFF. CDR3 nucleotides: TGTGCCAGCAGCCCCACGTCAGGGGCCAATGAGCAGTTCTTC.

The CDR3 DNA reads TGCGCCAGCAGCCAAGATAAGGGGGTGGCTTTCTTT. It encodes CASSQDKGVAFF. The chain has TRBV4-3 and TRBJ1-1; weak D call: TRBD1 (6 bases). Germline V CDR1 and CDR2: LGHNA, YSLEER. V dropped 0 bases and J dropped 11 bases, with 10 bases sitting between them. CDR3 length equals 12 residues.

This clone was seen once. Different DNA sequences within this sample yield the same CDR3. The V gene is TRBV6-1, the J gene TRBJ1-1; D perhaps matches TRBD1 (5 bases). V gave up 4 bases and J gave up 11 bases, with 20 bases separating them. Germline lookup yields CDR1 MNHNS and CDR2 SASEGT. The CDR3 contains 14 residues. In DNA form, the CDR3 reads TGTGCCAGCAGTGTCGCCCGGGACTTGGGGGGGGCTTTCTTT. Amino acids: CASSVARDLGGAFF.

The rearrangement uses TRBV6-5 and TRBJ1-1, with TRBD1 identical over 10 bases. J lost 10 bases, V lost 7 bases, and 6 bases had no gene match. Per the germline V gene, CDR1 is MNHEY and CDR2 is SVGAGI. The CDR3 spans 12 residues. CDR3 in amino acids: CASTGTGAGAFF. The CDR3 DNA reads as TGTGCCAGCACCGGGACAGGGGCGGGAGCTTTCTTT.